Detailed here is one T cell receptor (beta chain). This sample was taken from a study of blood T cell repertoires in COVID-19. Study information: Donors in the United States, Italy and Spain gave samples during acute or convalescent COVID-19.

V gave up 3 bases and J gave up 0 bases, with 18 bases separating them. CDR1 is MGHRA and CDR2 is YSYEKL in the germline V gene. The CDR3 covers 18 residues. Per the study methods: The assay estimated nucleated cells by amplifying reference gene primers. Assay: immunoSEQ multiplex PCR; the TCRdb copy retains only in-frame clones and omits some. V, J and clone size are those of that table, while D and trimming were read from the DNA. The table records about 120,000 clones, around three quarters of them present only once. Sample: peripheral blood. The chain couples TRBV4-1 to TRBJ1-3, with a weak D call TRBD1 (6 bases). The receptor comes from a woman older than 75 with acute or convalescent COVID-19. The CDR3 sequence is CASSQGGQRTLSGNTIYF. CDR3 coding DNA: TGCGCCAGCAGCCAGGGGGGGCAGCGGACCCTCTCTGGAAACACCATATATTTT.